This is a list of T cell receptor beta chains from one sample in a study of multiple sclerosis patients with progressive multifocal leukoencephalopathy. Clones were sequenced by immunoSEQ multiplex PCR, and TCRdb holds only the in-frame ones, with some missing. The sample has 30,000 or so clones, approximately 89% seen once. Sequenced material: PBMCs. Receptor source: a human donor with multiple sclerosis. Both conserved end residues are part of each CDR3. A D gene is named only where the DNA matches it firmly. The listing skips clone size in some rows; elsewhere it reads once, few, many or a size class.

D: -
size: -
V: TRBV4-1
J: TRBJ2-4
DNA: TGCGCCAGCAGCCAAGTAGGAGGGGAAGCAAACATTCAGTACTTC
CDR3: CASSQVGGEANIQYF

D: -
size: few
V: TRBV7-2
J: TRBJ2-4
DNA: TGTGCCAGCAGCCCCCGTACGCAAAACATTCAGTACTTC
CDR3: CASSPRTQNIQYF

D: -
size: -
V: TRBV5-6
J: TRBJ1-3
DNA: TGTGCCAGCAGCTTGATTGGAAACACCATATATTTT
CDR3: CASSLIGNTIYF

D: TRBD2
size: -
V: TRBV5-1
J: TRBJ2-3
DNA: TGCGCCAGCAGCTTGGAGGGACTAGCGGATGGCACAGATACGCAGTATTTT
CDR3: CASSLEGLADGTDTQYF

D: TRBD2
size: -
V: TRBV7-2
J: TRBJ2-1
DNA: TGTGCCAGCAGCCCTTACGACAAACTAGCGCGCTCCTACAATGAGCAGTTCTTC
CDR3: CASSPYDKLARSYNEQFF

D: TRBD2
size: -
V: TRBV15
J: TRBJ2-2
DNA: TGTGCCACCAGCAGGAGGACTAGCGGGATTAACACCGGGGAGCTGTTTTTT
CDR3: CATSRRTSGINTGELFF

D: TRBD1
size: -
V: TRBV7-8
J: TRBJ2-7
DNA: TGTGCCAGCAGCCTACACGGGACAGGGGGATACGAGCAGTACTTC
CDR3: CASSLHGTGGYEQYF

D: TRBD1
size: -
V: TRBV28
J: TRBJ1-1
DNA: TGTGCCAGCAGCCTTACAGGGGGGCTTGGCCCGAACACTGAAGCTTTCTTT
CDR3: CASSLTGGLGPNTEAFF

D: -
size: once
V: TRBV6-5
J: TRBJ2-4
DNA: TGTGCCAGCGCAAAACTAGCCAAAAACATTCAGTACTTC
CDR3: CASAKLAKNIQYF

D: -
size: -
V: TRBV7-8
J: TRBJ2-7
DNA: TGTGCCAGCAGCCCCGGGGTGGGCGGCCGACATCCCTACGAGCAGTACTTC
CDR3: CASSPGVGGRHPYEQYF

D: -
size: -
V: TRBV18
J: TRBJ1-4
DNA: TGTGCCAGCTCACCACGAGCCGGGGGCGATGAAAAACTGTTTTTT
CDR3: CASSPRAGGDEKLFF

D: TRBD1
size: -
V: TRBV7-2
J: TRBJ2-2
DNA: TGTGCCAGCAGGCTGACAGGGGGCGCGGGCACCGGGGAGCTGTTTTTT
CDR3: CASRLTGGAGTGELFF

D: TRBD1
size: few
V: TRBV10-3
J: TRBJ1-1
DNA: TGTGCCATCGGGGGACAGGAGGGGAACACTGAAGCTTTCTTT
CDR3: CAIGGQEGNTEAFF

D: TRBD1
size: -
V: TRBV5-1
J: TRBJ1-6
DNA: TGCGCCAGCAGCGCCGGGACAGAAGGGTCACCCCTCCACTTT
CDR3: CASSAGTEGSPLHF

D: -
size: -
V: TRBV19
J: TRBJ1-5
DNA: TGTGCCAGTAGTATTACGGTCGGGGGGCTCGGACAGCCCCAGCATTTT
CDR3: CASSITVGGLGQPQHF

D: -
size: -
V: TRBV5-6
J: TRBJ2-1
DNA: TGTGCCAGCAGCGGCGGGCTAAATGAGCAGTTCTTC
CDR3: CASSGGLNEQFF

D: -
size: few
V: TRBV19
J: TRBJ1-3
DNA: TGTGCCAGTAGTATACGAGGCTTCTCTGGAAACACCATATATTTT
CDR3: CASSIRGFSGNTIYF

D: -
size: -
V: TRBV28
J: TRBJ1-3
DNA: TGTGCCAGCAGTGTCAGGGTATCGTCTGGAAACACCATATATTTT
CDR3: CASSVRVSSGNTIYF

D: -
size: -
V: TRBV19
J: TRBJ2-3
DNA: TGTGCCAGTAGTACCACCCCTCGGGGCACTAGCACAGATACGCAGTATTTT
CDR3: CASSTTPRGTSTDTQYF

D: -
size: -
V: TRBV6-1
J: TRBJ1-2
DNA: TGTGCCAGCAGTGAATTCTGGGGAGGTGACTATGGCTACACCTTC
CDR3: CASSEFWGGDYGYTF